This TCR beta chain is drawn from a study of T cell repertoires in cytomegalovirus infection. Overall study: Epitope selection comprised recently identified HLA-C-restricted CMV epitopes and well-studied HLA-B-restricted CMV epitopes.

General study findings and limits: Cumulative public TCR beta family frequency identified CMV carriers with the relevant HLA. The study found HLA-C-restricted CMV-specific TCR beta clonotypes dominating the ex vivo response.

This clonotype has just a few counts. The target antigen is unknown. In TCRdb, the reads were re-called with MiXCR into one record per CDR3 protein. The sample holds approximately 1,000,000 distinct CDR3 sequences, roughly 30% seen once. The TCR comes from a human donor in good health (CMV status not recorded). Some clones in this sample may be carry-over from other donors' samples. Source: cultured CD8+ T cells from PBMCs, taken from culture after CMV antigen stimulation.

The CDR3 nucleotides are TGTGCCAGCAGCCACCGACAGGTGGATGAGCAGTTCTTC. This encodes CASSHRQVDEQFF. The chain recombines TRBV5-8 with TRBJ2-1; perhaps TRBD1 as D (6 bases). The germline V gene encodes CDR1 SGHTS and CDR2 YDEGEE. This CDR3 spans 13 amino acids. V was cut by 4 bases and J by 8 bases, with 13 bases left in between.